Each of the 7 T cell receptor beta chains below was sequenced from the same sample in a study of T cell responses to AZD1222 COVID-19 vaccine. Sequencing used immunoSEQ multiplex PCR; TCRdb keeps in-frame clones, though not all of them. The sample shows about 130,000 clones, 92% of them seen only once. The sample consisted of peripheral blood, taken on day 0 of AZD1222 vaccination. The source of these receptors is an adult in good health.

V gene TRBV3-1 (or the pseudogene TRBV3-2) combines with J gene TRBJ1-2; perhaps TRBD1 as D (5 bases). The CDR3 covers 12 residues. Between the trimmed V and J ends, which lost 4 bases and 5 bases, there was a span of 8 bases. In germline, CDR1 is LGHDT, CDR2 YNNKEL (reference sequence). CDR3 in amino acids: CASSLRGYGYTF. For the CDR3, the DNA is TGTGCCAGCAGCCTTAGGGGATATGGCTACACCTTC.

V is TRBV4-3 and J is TRBJ1-3; D gene unclear. The CDR3 has 15 residues. Germline V gene lookup returns CDR1 LGHNA and CDR2 YSLEER. Trimming cost V 1 base and J 6 bases, with 13 bases left between them. CDR3 sequence (DNA): TGCGCCAGCAGCCAAGTTAGAGGAGGTGCAAACACCATATATTTT. Encoded protein: CASSQVRGGANTIYF.

This chain uses TRBV5-1 with TRBJ1-2, with a tentative D call TRBD1 (5 bases). CDR3 length: 14 residues. Trimming shortened V by 0 bases and J by 7 bases, and 13 bases separated the two germline ends. CDR1 and CDR2 (germline): SGHRS, YFSETQ. The DNA of the CDR3 is TGCGCCAGCAGCTTGGCGCCAGGGTCTGGTGGCTACACCTTC. It translates to CASSLAPGSGGYTF.

The gene calls are TRBV5-6 and TRBJ2-7, with D hard to call. The germline V and J ends were trimmed by 2 bases and 11 bases, with 17 bases remaining between them. Germline V gives CDR1 SGHDT, CDR2 YYEEEE. There are 13 residues in the CDR3. Here the CDR3 reads CASSLWASPFEYF. The CDR3 DNA reads as TGTGCCAGCAGCTTATGGGCCAGCCCTTTTGAGTACTTC.

The rearrangement joins TRBV14 to TRBJ2-3, with 14 bases matching TRBD2. Germline-derived CDR1 and CDR2 are SGHDN and FVKESK. After removal of 4 bases from V and 3 bases from J, the junction contained 9 bases not matched to a gene. The CDR3 consists of 18 residues. This CDR3 reads CASSPLWTSGRRTDTQYF. CDR3 bases: TGTGCCAGCAGCCCGCTTTGGACTAGCGGGAGGAGAACAGATACGCAGTATTTT.

This chain connects TRBV12-5 to TRBJ2-2; a weak D match, TRBD1 (5 bases). The CDR3 spans 16 residues. Between the trimmed V and J ends, which lost 5 bases and 6 bases, there was a span of 19 bases. Germline loops: CDR1 LGHNT, CDR2 FRNRAP. CDR3: CASGPWQGYGPGELFF. DNA for the CDR3: TGTGCTAGTGGTCCTTGGCAGGGCTACGGGCCCGGGGAGCTGTTTTTT. The full variable domain, in which reference TRBV12-5 and TRBJ2-2 provide the parts outside the CDR3, is DARVTQTPRHKVTEMGQEVTMRCQPILGHNTVFWYRQTMMQGLELLAYFRNRAPLDDSGMPKDRFSAEMPDATLATLKIQPSEPRDSAVYFCASGPWQGYGPGELFFGEGSRLTVL.

The gene calls are TRBV5-1 and TRBJ2-7; 8 bases map to TRBD1. J gave up 2 bases and V 5 bases, and 3 bases lay outside the gene matches. The CDR3 extends over 13 amino acids. The germline CDR1 and CDR2 sequences are SGHRS and YFSETQ. CDR3 bases: TGCGCCAGCAGTCAGACAGGGGCCTACGAGCAGTACTTC. Its protein product is CASSQTGAYEQYF.